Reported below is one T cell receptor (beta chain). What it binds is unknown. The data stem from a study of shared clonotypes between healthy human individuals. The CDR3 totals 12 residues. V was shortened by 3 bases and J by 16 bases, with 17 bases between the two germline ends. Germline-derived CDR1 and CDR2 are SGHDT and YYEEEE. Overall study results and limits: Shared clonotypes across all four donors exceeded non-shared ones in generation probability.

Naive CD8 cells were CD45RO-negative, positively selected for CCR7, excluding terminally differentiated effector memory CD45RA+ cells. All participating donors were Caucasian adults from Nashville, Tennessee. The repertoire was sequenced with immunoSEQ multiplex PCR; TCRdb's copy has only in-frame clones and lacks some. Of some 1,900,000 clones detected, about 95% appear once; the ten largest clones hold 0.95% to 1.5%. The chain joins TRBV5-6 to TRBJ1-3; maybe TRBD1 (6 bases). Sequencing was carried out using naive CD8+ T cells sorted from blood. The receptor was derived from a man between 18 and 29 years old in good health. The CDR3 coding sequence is TGTGCCAGCAGCTGGGGGGCCAGGGTAGAGTATTTT. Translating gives CASSWGARVEYF.